This TCR beta chain was documented in a study of yellow fever vaccine responses in identical twins. Overall study results and limits: The T cell response to vaccination in identical twins was reportedly partly convergent and partly personalized.

TCRdb reprocessed the RT-PCR reads via MiXCR and lists one record per CDR3 protein. The sample gives roughly 17,000 distinct CDR3 sequences, under 75% of which show up once; about 2.5% is in the top ten. About this clonotype: Its matching antigen is unknown.

Trimming took off 0 bases at V and 8 bases at J, with 16 bases between the two ends. The CDR3 sequence is 16 residues long. Germline V gene data show CDR1 as MGHRA and CDR2 as YSYEKL. V gene TRBV4-1 combines with J gene TRBJ2-2, with D perhaps TRBD2 (6 bases). The material sequenced was T cells from blood (PBMCs), unsorted or a sorted subset (not recorded which), taken before or after yellow fever vaccination (not recorded which). This clonotype originated in a woman aged 18-29 years who received the yellow fever vaccine. CDR3 sequence reads: CASSQDRAGRNGELFF. The CDR3 DNA is TGCGCCAGCAGCCAAGATCGTGCAGGGAGGAATGGGGAGCTGTTTTTT.